This TCR beta chain was sequenced in a study of blood T cell repertoires in COVID-19. The wider study: Donors in the United States, Italy and Spain gave samples during acute or convalescent COVID-19. Sources were T cells, B-cell-depleted T cells, or PBMCs; the material itself was cDNA or gDNA.

The germline V gene has CDR1 MDHEN and CDR2 SYDVKM. V lost 10 bases and J lost 2, with 13 bases in between. The CDR3 length is 13 residues. Per the original methods: Using reference gene primer amplification, nucleated cell counts were estimated. Repertoires were generated with immunoSEQ multiplex PCR, while TCRdb's copy carries only in-frame clones and drops some. The V and J calls and clone size are taken from that table; D and trimming were inferred from the DNA. The sample yields about 140,000 clones, roughly 84% seen once. The receptor was isolated from a woman aged 55-75 years with acute or convalescent COVID-19. The sample was peripheral blood. V gene TRBV28 combines with J gene TRBJ2-3, with no clear D. The CDR3, as DNA: TGTGCCACCCAGTTGTCCGACACAGATACGCAGTATTTT. Translating it yields CATQLSDTDTQYF.